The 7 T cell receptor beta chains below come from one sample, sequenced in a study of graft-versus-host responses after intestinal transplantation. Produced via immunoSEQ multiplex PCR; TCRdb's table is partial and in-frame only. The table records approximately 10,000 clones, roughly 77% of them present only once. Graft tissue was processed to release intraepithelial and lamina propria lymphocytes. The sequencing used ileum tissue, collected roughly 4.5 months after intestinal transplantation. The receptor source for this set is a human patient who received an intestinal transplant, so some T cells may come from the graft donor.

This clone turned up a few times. For the CDR3, the DNA is TGTGCTAGTGGCCTCGACAGGGGCTACGAGCAGTACTTC. Protein product: CASGLDRGYEQYF. The V call is TRBV12-5, the J call TRBJ2-7, with TRBD1 matching 8 bases. V shed 6 bases and J 3 bases; nucleotides not matched to a gene: 4. This CDR3 comprises 13 residues. The germline CDR1 and CDR2 sequences are LGHNT and FRNRAP. Combining the CDR3 with reference TRBV12-5 and TRBJ2-7 gives the whole variable domain DARVTQTPRHKVTEMGQEVTMRCQPILGHNTVFWYRQTMMQGLELLAYFRNRAPLDDSGMPKDRFSAEMPDATLATLKIQPSEPRDSAVYFCASGLDRGYEQYFGPGTRLTVT.

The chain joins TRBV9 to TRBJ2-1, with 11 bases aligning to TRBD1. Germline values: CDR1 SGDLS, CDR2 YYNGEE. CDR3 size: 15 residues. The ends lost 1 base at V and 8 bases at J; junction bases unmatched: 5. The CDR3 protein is CASSVWRTGGDEQFF. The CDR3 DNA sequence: TGTGCCAGCAGCGTATGGCGGACAGGGGGCGATGAGCAGTTCTTC.

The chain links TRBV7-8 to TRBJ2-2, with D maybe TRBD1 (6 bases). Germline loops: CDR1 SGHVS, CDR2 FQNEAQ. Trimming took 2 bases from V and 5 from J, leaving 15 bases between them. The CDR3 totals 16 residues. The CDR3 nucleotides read TGTGCCAGCAGCTTATTGGGACACCGGCCGACCGGGGAGCTGTTTTTT. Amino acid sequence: CASSLLGHRPTGELFF.

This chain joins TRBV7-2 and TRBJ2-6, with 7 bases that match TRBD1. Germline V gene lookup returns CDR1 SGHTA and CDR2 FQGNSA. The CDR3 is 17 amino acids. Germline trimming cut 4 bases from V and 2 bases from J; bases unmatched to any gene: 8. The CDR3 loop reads CASSSGSGGTGANVLTF. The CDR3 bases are TGTGCCAGCAGCTCGGGGTCAGGGGGAACTGGGGCCAACGTCCTGACTTTC.

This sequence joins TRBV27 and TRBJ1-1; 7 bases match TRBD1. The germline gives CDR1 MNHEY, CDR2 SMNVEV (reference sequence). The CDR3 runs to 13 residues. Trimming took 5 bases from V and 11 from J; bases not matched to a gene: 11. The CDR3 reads CASSPPRGRGAFF. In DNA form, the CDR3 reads TGTGCCAGCAGTCCTCCGAGGGGGCGCGGGGCTTTCTTT.

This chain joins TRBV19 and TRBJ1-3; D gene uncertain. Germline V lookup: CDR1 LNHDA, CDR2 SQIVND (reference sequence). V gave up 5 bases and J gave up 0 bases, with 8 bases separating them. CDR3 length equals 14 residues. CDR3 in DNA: TGTGCCAGTAGTCGGCGGGCCTCTGGAAACACCATATATTTT. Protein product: CASSRRASGNTIYF.

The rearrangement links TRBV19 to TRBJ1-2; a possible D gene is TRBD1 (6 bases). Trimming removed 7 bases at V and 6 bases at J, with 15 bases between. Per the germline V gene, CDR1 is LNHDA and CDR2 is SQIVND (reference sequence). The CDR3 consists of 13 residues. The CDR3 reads CASTKGGFDGYTF. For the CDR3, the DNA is TGTGCCAGTACCAAAGGGGGTTTTGATGGCTACACCTTC. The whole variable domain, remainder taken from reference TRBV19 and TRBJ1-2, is DGGITQSPKYLFRKEGQNVTLSCEQNLNHDAMYWYRQDPGQGLRLIYYSQIVNDFQKGDIAEGYSVSREKKESFPLTVTSAQKNPTAFYLCASTKGGFDGYTFGSGTRLTVV.